This T cell receptor (beta chain) originates from a study of blood T cells in healthy people across ages. This clonotype appeared many times. Germline V gives CDR1 SGHAT, CDR2 FQNNGV. V was trimmed by 3 bases and J by 4 bases, leaving 10 bases between them. The CDR3 runs 14 residues. A J-beta primer mix and a sample-barcoded 5' primer were used in a second PCR of roughly 6 to 12 cycles. TCRdb reanalysed the 5' RACE reads using MiXCR and keeps one entry per CDR3 protein. Of some 1.5 million distinct CDR3 sequences in the sample, roughly 30% were seen once. The sequenced sample was blood. The rearrangement joins TRBV11-2 to TRBJ2-4, with a possible D match to TRBD1 (6 bases). This receptor was obtained from a woman aged 30 to 39 in good health. The CDR3 DNA reads TGTGCCAGCAGCTTCCGGGACACGAAAAACATTCAGTACTTC. Translated, it gives CASSFRDTKNIQYF.